The 22 T cell receptor beta chains listed next were all sequenced from one sample in a study of T cells in Graves' hyperthyroidism and ophthalmopathy. TCR beta CDR3 region amplification was performed from RNA transcripts. HTBI primers were the set used in a first-round RT-PCR of the TCR CDR3. Using its own MiXCR run on the multiplex PCR reads, TCRdb lists one record per CDR3 protein. The table records hundreds of thousands of distinct CDR3 sequences, roughly 40% of them present only once. Sequencing used blood. The receptors derive from a man between 18 and 29 years old with Graves' hyperthyroidism.

This clonotype was observed a handful of times. The chain uses TRBV3-1 and TRBJ2-5; perhaps D is TRBD1 or TRBD2 (5 bases each). Germline V gene lookup returns CDR1 LGHDT and CDR2 YNNKEL (reference sequence). The length of the CDR3 is 13 residues. V was cut by 6 bases and J by 5 bases, with 13 bases left in between. The CDR3 spells CASSWDRHETQYF. The CDR3 nucleotides are TGTGCCAGCAGTTGGGACCGACACGAGACCCAGTACTTC.

This clonotype was found a few times. This chain links TRBV13 with TRBJ2-7, with a possible D match to TRBD1 (5 bases). Germline CDR1 is PRHDT and CDR2 is FYEKMQ (reference sequence). Trimming shortened V by 1 base and J by 5 bases, and 12 bases separated the two germline ends. The CDR3 has 14 amino acids. The DNA for the CDR3 is TGTGCCAGCAGCTTAGCGTCAAGGGGCCACGAGCAGTACTTC. Its translation is CASSLASRGHEQYF. The full variable domain, rest sourced from reference TRBV13 and TRBJ2-7, is AAGVIQSPRHLIKEKRETATLKCYPIPRHDTVYWYQQGPGQDPQFLISFYEKMQSDKGSIPDRFSAQQFSDYHSELNMSSLELGDSALYFCASSLASRGHEQYFGPGTRLTVT.

In this sample, this clonotype turned up many times. This chain links TRBV15 with TRBJ1-5; D uncertain. Germline V gene sequence: CDR1 LNHNV, CDR2 YYDKDF (reference sequence). Trimming took 0 bases from V and 3 from J, leaving 12 bases between them. This CDR3 region has 16 residues. The CDR3: CATSRDSSGNNQPQHF. The CDR3 coding sequence is TGTGCCACCAGCAGAGATTCTTCCGGGAACAATCAGCCCCAGCATTTT.

This clonotype showed up just a few times. The genes are TRBV19 and TRBJ1-1; 11 nucleotides align to TRBD1. Germline V gives CDR1 LNHDA, CDR2 SQIVND (reference sequence). The CDR3 loop spans 15 amino acids. Trimming removed 4 bases from V and 4 bases from J; junction bases left unmatched: 5. The CDR3 coding sequence is TGTGCCAGTAGTACCTCGGGACAGGGGGGCACTGAAGCTTTCTTT. It specifies CASSTSGQGGTEAFF.

CDR3: CASSASGTSNQPQHF. The CDR3 DNA sequence: TGTGCCAGCAGCGCGAGTGGGACAAGCAATCAGCCCCAGCATTTT. The V gene is TRBV9, the J gene TRBJ1-5; tentatively, D is TRBD1 (6 bases). In germline, CDR1 is SGDLS, CDR2 YYNGEE. The V gene lost 3 bases and the J gene lost 1 base, with 11 bases spanning the gap. The CDR3 length is 15 residues. Together with reference TRBV9 and TRBJ1-5, the CDR3 gives the full variable domain: DSGVTQTPKHLITATGQRVTLRCSPRSGDLSVYWYQQSLDQGLQFLIQYYNGEERAKGNILERFSAQQFPDLHSELNLSSLELGDSALYFCASSASGTSNQPQHFGDGTRLSIL.

Written as DNA, the CDR3 is TGTGCTAGTGGTTTGAACGGGGGGGCCGGAGAGACCCAGTACTTC. Translating it yields CASGLNGGAGETQYF. The gene calls are TRBV12-5 and TRBJ2-5, with 8 bases identical to TRBD2. The CDR3 consists of 15 residues. Germline V gene sequence: CDR1 LGHNT, CDR2 FRNRAP. The V gene end was trimmed by 2 bases and the J gene end by 4 bases; junction bases not matched to a gene: 6. Full variable domain (rest looked up from reference TRBV12-5 and TRBJ2-5): DARVTQTPRHKVTEMGQEVTMRCQPILGHNTVFWYRQTMMQGLELLAYFRNRAPLDDSGMPKDRFSAEMPDATLATLKIQPSEPRDSAVYFCASGLNGGAGETQYFGPGTRLLVL.

This clonotype has ten or more counts. The chain employs TRBV9 and TRBJ1-1; D is unclear. CDR1 SGDLS and CDR2 YYNGEE come from the germline V gene. The CDR3 consists of 13 residues. Trimming left V 2 bases short and J 3 bases short, with 8 bases between. Here the CDR3 DNA reads TGTGCCAGCAGCGTCATGGTGGACACTGAAGCTTTCTTT. Encoded protein: CASSVMVDTEAFF.

This clonotype was observed a single time. Compared with germline, one end of the junction differs, possibly owing to a read error. The CDR3 spells CASSHGLAGEDEQYF. The CDR3 nucleotides read TGCGCCAGCAGCCACGGACTAGCGGGAGAGGACGAGCAGTACTTC. This chain connects TRBV7-2 to TRBJ2-7; 13 bases map to TRBD2. The CDR3 consists of 15 residues. In germline, CDR1 is SGHTA, CDR2 FQGNSA.

The chain carries TRBV2 and TRBJ1-1, with D tentatively TRBD1 (6 bases). Between the trimmed V and J ends, which lost 1 base and 6 bases, there was a span of 12 bases. This CDR3 region has 14 residues. Germline V lookup: CDR1 SNHLY, CDR2 FYNNEI. As DNA, the CDR3 is TGTGCCAGCAGTGAAGAGGGGGGTAAGGCTGAAGCTTTCTTT. Encoded protein: CASSEEGGKAEAFF.

The sample holds many counts of this clonotype. This sequence joins TRBV29-1 and TRBJ1-2; 9 bases match TRBD1. Losses at the gene ends were 5 bases for V and 8 bases for J; bases not matched to a gene: 12. This CDR3 contains 14 residues. The germline V gene has CDR1 SQVTM and CDR2 ANQGSEA. The CDR3 protein is CSVQGQGGLRGYTF. CDR3 sequence (DNA): TGCAGCGTTCAGGGACAGGGAGGGTTGAGGGGCTACACCTTC.

About this clonotype itself: Just one base apart from a much larger clone, this may be a read error. The V gene is TRBV29-1, the J gene TRBJ2-5, with TRBD2 identical over 7 bases. Trimming at V came to 5 bases and at J to 4 bases, leaving 7 bases not matched to a gene. The CDR3 is 13 residues long. The germline CDR1 and CDR2 sequences are SQVTM and ANQGSEA. CDR3 residues: CSVSGAYRETQYF. The CDR3 DNA is TGCAGCGTTAGCGGGGCCTACCGAGAGACCCAGTACTTC.

The chain combines TRBV7-9 with TRBJ1-4; 10 nucleotides align to TRBD1. The CDR3 has 13 amino acids. CDR1 is SEHNR, CDR2 FQNEAQ, per germline (reference sequence). V was clipped by 5 bases and J by 13 bases; unmatched bases: 7. CDR3 amino acids: CASSPRDRGILFF. In nucleotides, the CDR3 is TGTGCCAGCAGCCCTCGGGACAGGGGAATACTGTTTTTT. The full variable domain, its missing parts supplied by reference TRBV7-9 and TRBJ1-4, is DTGVSQNPRHKITKRGQNVTFRCDPISEHNRLYWYRQTLGQGPEFLTYFQNEAQLEKSRLLSDRFSAERPKGSFSTLEIQRTEQGDSAMYLCASSPRDRGILFFGSGTQLSVL.

This clonotype occurred a few times. This chain joins TRBV6-5 and TRBJ1-1; D gene uncertain. CDR1 MNHEY and CDR2 SVGAGI come from the germline V gene. The CDR3 is made up of 14 amino acids. Trimming removed 6 bases from V and 4 bases from J, with 15 bases in between. CDR3 bases: TGTGCCAGCAGCGATACAGTAGGGATCACTGAAGCTTTCTTT. It encodes CASSDTVGITEAFF.

The chain combines TRBV5-1 with TRBJ2-7; D possibly matches TRBD1 or TRBD2 (5 bases each). The V end lost 4 bases, the J end lost 7 bases, and 15 bases lay between the germline ends. Germline loops: CDR1 SGHRS, CDR2 YFSETQ. The CDR3 loop spans 13 amino acids. The CDR3, as DNA: TGCGCCAGCAGCGGGGGATACACCGGGGAGCAGTACTTC. Its protein is CASSGGYTGEQYF.

The V and J genes are TRBV5-4 and TRBJ2-5; 9 bases match TRBD1. J was trimmed by 6 bases and V by 4 bases; bases with no gene match: 10. The CDR3 is made up of 15 amino acids. CDR1 is SGHNT and CDR2 is YYREEE in the germline V gene (reference sequence). As DNA, the CDR3 is TGTGCCAGCAGCCCCGCTCGGGACAGGGAGCAGACCCAGTACTTC. Translation gives CASSPARDREQTQYF.

This clonotype has at least ten counts. V gene TRBV9 combines with J gene TRBJ2-2; D call uncertain. CDR3 length: 12 residues. The germline V gene has CDR1 SGDLS and CDR2 YYNGEE. The V end was cut by 2 bases, the J end by 7 bases, with 6 bases between. CDR3 amino acids: CASSVDGGELFF. The CDR3 nucleotides are TGTGCCAGCAGCGTTGACGGCGGGGAGCTGTTTTTT.

This chain uses TRBV5-1 with TRBJ2-7; a possible D gene is TRBD2 (6 bases). V lost 2 bases and J lost 5, with 17 bases in between. Per germline, CDR1 SGHRS and CDR2 YFSETQ. The CDR3 length is 15 residues. The CDR3 DNA sequence: TGCGCCAGCAGCTTCGACCGCAGGGAGGTCGACGAGCAGTACTTC. Translated: CASSFDRREVDEQYF.

CDR3 protein: CATSSVPGGETQYF. The CDR3 DNA is TGTGCCACCAGCAGTGTTCCCGGAGGAGAGACCCAGTACTTC. The genes are TRBV15 and TRBJ2-5; possible D gene TRBD2, 5 bases. V was shortened by 3 bases and J by 4 bases, with 12 bases between the two germline ends. Germline V gene sequence: CDR1 LNHNV, CDR2 YYDKDF (reference sequence). The CDR3 runs 14 residues.

On this clonotype itself: No conserved phenylalanine or tryptophan ends this CDR3, so it is likely a read error. This sequence joins TRBV4-1 and TRBJ1-1; weak D call: TRBD1 (6 bases). From germline, CDR1 is MGHRA and CDR2 YSYEKL. This CDR3 has 14 amino acids. The CDR3 reads CASSEDSGETEAFL. For the CDR3, the DNA is TGCGCCAGCAGCGAAGATTCAGGGGAAACTGAAGCTTTCCTT.

The chain carries TRBV6-1 and TRBJ1-3; D not certain. CDR1 is MNHNS, CDR2 SASEGT, per germline. Trimming shortened V by 6 bases and J by 3 bases, and 15 bases separated the two germline ends. CDR3 length equals 15 residues. CDR3 sequence reads: CASSPGGSRGNTIYF. CDR3 sequence (DNA): TGTGCCAGCAGCCCGGGAGGGAGCCGTGGAAACACCATATATTTT.

In the case of this clonotype: With a much larger clone just one base away, this may be a read error. The gene calls are TRBV15 and TRBJ1-5; 9 bases map to TRBD1. Germline CDR1 LNHNV, CDR2 YYDKDF (reference sequence). This CDR3 spans 16 amino acids. CDR3 nucleotide sequence: TGTGCCGCCAGCAGAGATCCGGGACAGGGTGGACAGCCCCAGCATTTT. It specifies CAASRDPGQGGQPQHF.

This clonotype was detected ten times or more. The V call is TRBV29-1, the J call TRBJ2-5; D unresolved. This CDR3 contains 12 residues. Trimming left V 6 bases short and J 1 base short, with 9 bases between. The germline V gene encodes CDR1 SQVTM and CDR2 ANQGSEA. This chain's CDR3 is CSVHRAQETQYF. The CDR3 DNA reads as TGCAGCGTCCACCGGGCCCAAGAGACCCAGTACTTC.